The source of this T cell receptor (beta chain) is a study of naive and memory T cell subsets. Germline values: CDR1 SGDLS, CDR2 YYNGEE. Trimming took 4 bases from V and 5 from J, leaving 15 bases between them. The CDR3 has 15 amino acids. Whole blood, roughly 2.4 ml, came from adult healthy volunteers. Concerning this clonotype: A library made for alpha chains picked up this beta chain off target, so its size means little.

For blood and skin samples, reverse transcription used TCR alpha and beta constant primers. The SP2 primer and nested alpha and beta constant region primers amplified ligated cDNA in four rounds. TCRdb recomputed calls from the 5' RACE reads with MiXCR, one row per CDR3 protein. The table records around 210 distinct CDR3 sequences, 95% to 97% of them present only once. This TCR was sampled from a male donor in good health. The chain recombines TRBV9 with TRBJ2-2; perhaps D is TRBD1 or TRBD2 (5 bases each). CDR3 amino acids: CASSFDSGWTGELFF. The CDR3 DNA follows: TGTGCCAGCAGCTTCGACAGCGGATGGACCGGGGAGCTGTTTTTT.